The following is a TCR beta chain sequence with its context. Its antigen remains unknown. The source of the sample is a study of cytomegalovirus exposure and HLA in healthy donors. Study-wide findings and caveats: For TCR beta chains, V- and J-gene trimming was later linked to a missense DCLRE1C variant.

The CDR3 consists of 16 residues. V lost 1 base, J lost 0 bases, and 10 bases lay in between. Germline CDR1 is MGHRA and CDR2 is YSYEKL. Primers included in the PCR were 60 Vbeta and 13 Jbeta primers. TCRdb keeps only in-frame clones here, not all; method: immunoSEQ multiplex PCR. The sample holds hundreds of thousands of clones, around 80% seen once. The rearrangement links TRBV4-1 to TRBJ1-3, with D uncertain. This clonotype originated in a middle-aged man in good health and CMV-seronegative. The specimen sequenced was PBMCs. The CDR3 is CASSQGALLSGNTIYF. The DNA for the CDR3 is TGCGCCAGCAGCCAAGGCGCACTGCTCTCTGGAAACACCATATATTTT.